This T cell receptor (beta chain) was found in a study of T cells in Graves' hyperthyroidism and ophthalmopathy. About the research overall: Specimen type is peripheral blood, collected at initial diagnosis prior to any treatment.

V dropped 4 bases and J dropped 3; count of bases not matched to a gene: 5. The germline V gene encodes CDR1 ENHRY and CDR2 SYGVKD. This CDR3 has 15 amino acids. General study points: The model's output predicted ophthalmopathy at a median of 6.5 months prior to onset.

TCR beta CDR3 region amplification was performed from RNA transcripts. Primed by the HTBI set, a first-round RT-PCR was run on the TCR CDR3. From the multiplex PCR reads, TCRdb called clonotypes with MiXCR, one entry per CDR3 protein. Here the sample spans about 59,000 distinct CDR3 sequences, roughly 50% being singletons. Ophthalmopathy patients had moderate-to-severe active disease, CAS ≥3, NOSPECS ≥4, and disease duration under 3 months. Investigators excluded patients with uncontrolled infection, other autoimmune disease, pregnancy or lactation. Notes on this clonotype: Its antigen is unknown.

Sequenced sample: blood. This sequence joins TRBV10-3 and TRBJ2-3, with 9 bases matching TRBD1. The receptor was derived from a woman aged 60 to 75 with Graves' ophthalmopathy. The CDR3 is CAISAPGQGTDTQYF. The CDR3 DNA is TGTGCCATCAGTGCTCCGGGACAGGGTACAGATACGCAGTATTTT.